Below, 28 T cell receptor beta chains from the same sample are listed, as sequenced in a study of cytomegalovirus exposure and HLA in healthy donors. PCR primers comprised 60 Vbeta and 13 Jbeta primers. Sequencing used immunoSEQ multiplex PCR; TCRdb keeps in-frame clones, though not all of them. The sample records 150,000 to 200,000 clones, roughly 70% being singletons. The sample comprised PBMCs. The source of these receptors is a male donor in good health and CMV-seronegative.

The V call is TRBV5-1, the J call TRBJ2-3, with 10 nucleotides matching TRBD2. In germline, CDR1 is SGHRS, CDR2 YFSETQ. This CDR3 spans 16 amino acids. J gave up 2 bases and V 2 bases, and 5 bases lay outside the gene matches. The CDR3 DNA sequence: TGCGCCAGCAGCTTAGCACTAGCGGGGAACACAGATACGCAGTATTTT. Translated: CASSLALAGNTDTQYF.

The chain carries TRBV5-8 and TRBJ1-3, with 9 bases lining up with TRBD1. The V gene's germline CDR1 is SGHTS and CDR2 YDEGEE. V lost 4 bases to trimming and J lost 0 bases; unmatched junction nucleotides: 8. The CDR3 sequence is 17 residues long. The CDR3 nucleotides are TGTGCCAGCAGCAAGGACAGGGGCCTCATCTCTGGAAACACCATATATTTT. This codes for CASSKDRGLISGNTIYF.

This chain links TRBV6-5 with TRBJ2-2, with D possibly matching TRBD2 (6 bases). Trimming cost V 8 bases and J 3 bases, with 10 bases left between them. This CDR3 is built from 13 residues. Germline V gene sequence: CDR1 MNHEY, CDR2 SVGAGI. In DNA, the CDR3 is TGTGCCAGCTCAGGAGGGGACACCGGGGAGCTGTTTTTT. Translating gives CASSGGDTGELFF.

This sequence joins TRBV7-9 and TRBJ1-4; the D gene is possibly TRBD1 (5 bases). Germline CDR1 and CDR2: SEHNR and FQNEAQ (reference sequence). Trimming pared 4 bases from V and 3 bases from J, leaving 24 bases between. The CDR3 sequence is 19 residues long. CDR3 in amino acids: CASSSNPARVKVANEKLFF. The CDR3 DNA reads TGTGCCAGCAGCTCCAACCCGGCCAGGGTGAAAGTAGCTAATGAAAAACTGTTTTTT.

The V call is TRBV29-1, the J call TRBJ2-3, with 7 bases lining up with TRBD1. This CDR3 region has 12 residues. V gave up 7 bases and J gave up 0 bases; unmatched junction bases: 1. Germline V gives CDR1 SQVTM, CDR2 ANQGSEA. DNA for the CDR3: TGCAGCGCGACAGGGAGCACAGATACGCAGTATTTT. Protein: CSATGSTDTQYF.

The V and J genes are TRBV10-3 and TRBJ2-3, with TRBD2 as a possible D gene (6 bases). The germline V and J ends were trimmed by 4 bases and 2 bases, with 13 bases remaining between them. Germline CDR1 ENHRY, CDR2 SYGVKD. The CDR3 spans 15 residues. The CDR3 spells CAISGDSGSTDTQYF. In nucleotides, the CDR3 is TGTGCCATCAGTGGGGATAGCGGATCCACAGATACGCAGTATTTT.

The rearrangement joins TRBV19 to TRBJ2-4, with TRBD2 identical over 7 bases. The CDR3 contains 19 residues. The V segment lost 0 bases and the J segment 1 base; nucleotides outside the gene matches: 12. CDR1 LNHDA and CDR2 SQIVND come from the germline V gene (reference sequence). The CDR3 DNA is TGTGCCAGTAGTATAGACGTACGGGGGTTACTAGCGGCCAAAAACATTCAGTACTTC. Translation gives CASSIDVRGLLAAKNIQYF.

In its sample, this clone was seen a few times. This chain uses TRBV7-8 with TRBJ2-7, with D perhaps matching TRBD1 (6 bases). CDR3 size: 15 residues. Trimming took 4 bases from V and 7 from J, leaving 20 bases between them. The germline CDR1 and CDR2 sequences are SGHVS and FQNEAQ. The CDR3 loop is CASSYRDTNHLEQYF. CDR3 sequence (DNA): TGTGCCAGCAGCTACCGGGACACCAATCACCTGGAGCAGTACTTC.

J is TRBJ2-3 and V is TRBV7-8, with TRBD2 as a possible D gene (6 bases). V was trimmed by 5 bases and J by 0 bases, leaving 15 bases between them. This CDR3 spans 16 amino acids. CDR1 SGHVS and CDR2 FQNEAQ come from the germline V gene. CDR3 DNA sequence: TGTGCCAGCAGCCCCTCGCGGGGTAGGAGCACAGATACGCAGTATTTT. Amino acids: CASSPSRGRSTDTQYF.

The chain employs TRBV19 and TRBJ1-6; no firm D call. The CDR3 spans 13 residues. Between the trimmed V and J ends, which lost 4 bases and 7 bases, there was a span of 8 bases. In germline, CDR1 is LNHDA, CDR2 SQIVND (reference sequence). The CDR3 sequence: CASSTRGNSPLHF. CDR3 coding DNA: TGTGCCAGTAGTACAAGAGGGAATTCACCCCTCCACTTT. Combining the CDR3 with reference TRBV19 and TRBJ1-6 gives the whole variable domain DGGITQSPKYLFRKEGQNVTLSCEQNLNHDAMYWYRQDPGQGLRLIYYSQIVNDFQKGDIAEGYSVSREKKESFPLTVTSAQKNPTAFYLCASSTRGNSPLHFGNGTRLTVT.

The chain joins TRBV18 to TRBJ2-2; D is uncertain. The CDR3 sequence is 18 residues long. Germline V gene lookup returns CDR1 KGHSH and CDR2 LQKENI. The V end lost 2 bases, the J end lost 4 bases, and 20 bases lay between the germline ends. The DNA for the CDR3 is TGTGCCAGCTCACCAGTAGACTCCACGGCATCGGGCACCGGGGAGCTGTTTTTT. Translated, it gives CASSPVDSTASGTGELFF.

The chain employs TRBV7-3 and TRBJ2-1, with 12 bases lining up with TRBD2. With V trimmed by 2 bases and J by 1 base, 18 bases remained unmatched. The CDR3 is 22 amino acids. The germline CDR1 and CDR2 sequences are SGHTA and FQGTGA. CDR3 sequence: CASSLRGPSGRAGQRSYNEQFF. The DNA of the CDR3 is TGTGCCAGCAGCTTACGGGGGCCTAGCGGGAGGGCCGGTCAAAGGTCCTACAATGAGCAGTTCTTC.

The V gene is TRBV11-1, the J gene TRBJ1-1, with 11 bases lining up with TRBD1. From germline, CDR1 is SGHAT and CDR2 FQDESV (reference sequence). CDR3 length equals 14 residues. With V trimmed by 5 bases and J by 10 bases, 9 bases remained unmatched. CDR3: CASSPDRGLNPAFF. The CDR3 DNA sequence: TGTGCCAGCAGCCCGGACAGGGGGCTCAACCCAGCTTTCTTT. The variable domain in full, with the rest retrieved from reference TRBV11-1 and TRBJ1-1, is EAEVAQSPRYKITEKSQAVAFWCDPISGHATLYWYRQILGQGPELLVQFQDESVVDDSQLPKDRFSAERLKGVDSTLKIQPAELGDSAMYLCASSPDRGLNPAFFGQGTRLTVV.

This sequence joins TRBV7-2 and TRBJ1-1; 8 nucleotides align to TRBD1. Germline V gives CDR1 SGHTA, CDR2 FQGNSA. CDR3 length: 16 residues. V trimming: 2 bases; J trimming: 8 bases; junction bases outside the gene matches: 13. The CDR3: CASSLLGAGGRREAFF. Written as DNA, the CDR3 is TGTGCCAGCAGCTTACTAGGGGCAGGGGGCAGAAGGGAAGCTTTCTTT. Variable domain in full (rest from reference TRBV7-2 and TRBJ1-1): GAGVSQSPSNKVTEKGKDVELRCDPISGHTALYWYRQSLGQGLEFLIYFQGNSAPDKSGLPSDRFSAERTGGSVSTLTIQRTQQEDSAVYLCASSLLGAGGRREAFFGQGTRLTVV.

The chain employs TRBV28 and TRBJ2-2; TRBD1 matches at 7 bases. With 5 bases clipped from V and 5 bases from J, the junction kept 2 bases outside the gene matches. This CDR3 region has 13 residues. The V gene's germline CDR1 is MDHEN and CDR2 SYDVKM. The CDR3 region has the DNA TGTGCCAGCAGTATACAGGGGACCGGGGAGCTGTTTTTT. This gives the protein CASSIQGTGELFF.

The V gene is TRBV7-9, the J gene TRBJ2-7, with D tentatively TRBD2 (7 bases). Trimming took off 0 bases at V and 5 bases at J, with 11 bases between the two ends. This CDR3 spans 14 amino acids. Per the germline V gene, CDR1 is SEHNR and CDR2 is FQNEAQ (reference sequence). CDR3 coding DNA: TGTGCCAGCAGCTTAGCGGGAGGGGGAAACGAGCAGTACTTC. This encodes CASSLAGGGNEQYF.

Details on this clone: In the same sample, other DNA sequences code for this CDR3. The chain couples TRBV11-3 to TRBJ2-7; tentatively, D is TRBD2 (7 bases). Germline-derived CDR1 and CDR2 are SGHNT and YENEEA. The V end lost 1 base, the J end lost 3 bases, and 10 bases lay between the germline ends. This CDR3 is 14 amino acids long. The CDR3 sequence is CASSLGGGGYEQYF. The CDR3 region has the DNA TGTGCCAGCAGCTTAGGGGGGGGCGGCTACGAGCAGTACTTC.

The chain employs TRBV28 and TRBJ2-1, with a weak D call TRBD2 (6 bases). Between the trimmed V and J ends, which lost 6 bases and 1 base, there was a span of 22 bases. The length of the CDR3 is 18 residues. CDR1 is MDHEN and CDR2 is SYDVKM in the germline V gene. CDR3 sequence: CASSMGLTLILSYNEQFF. In DNA form, the CDR3 reads TGTGCCAGCAGCATGGGACTGACTCTAATCCTTTCCTACAATGAGCAGTTCTTC.

This clone was seen a single time. The CDR3 loop is CASSLTGPYNEQFF. The CDR3, as DNA: TGTGCCAGCAGTTTAACTGGTCCTTACAATGAGCAGTTCTTC. The rearrangement links TRBV27 to TRBJ2-1; no reliable D call. Trimming cost V 2 bases and J 4 bases, with 9 bases left between them. The CDR3 length is 14 residues. Germline loops: CDR1 MNHEY, CDR2 SMNVEV (reference sequence).

The rearrangement joins TRBV28 to TRBJ1-4, with TRBD1 as a possible D gene (6 bases). CDR3 size: 15 residues. CDR1 is MDHEN, CDR2 SYDVKM, per germline. Trimming took off 3 bases at V and 11 bases at J, with 19 bases between the two ends. This CDR3 is CASSFLTGRSGKLFF. The CDR3 DNA sequence: TGTGCCAGCAGTTTCCTGACAGGAAGGTCGGGTAAACTGTTTTTT.

The rearrangement joins TRBV7-2 to TRBJ1-5; the match to TRBD1 covers 7 bases. The CDR3 totals 14 residues. Germline values: CDR1 SGHTA, CDR2 FQGNSA. J gave up 9 bases and V 7 bases, and 12 bases lay outside the gene matches. The CDR3 bases are TGTGCCAGCACCAAGGGACAGTCAGGGGCGCCCCAGCATTTT. Translated, it gives CASTKGQSGAPQHF.

The chain carries TRBV5-1 and TRBJ1-5; TRBD1 matches 7 bases. J lost 7 bases, V lost 2 bases, and 6 bases had no gene match. There are 14 residues in the CDR3. Germline values: CDR1 SGHRS, CDR2 YFSETQ. The CDR3 DNA reads TGCGCCAGCAGCTTCGGGCAGGGGGACCAGCCCCAGCATTTT. It encodes CASSFGQGDQPQHF. The whole variable domain, filled in from reference TRBV5-1 and TRBJ1-5, reads KAGVTQTPRYLIKTRGQQVTLSCSPISGHRSVSWYQQTPGQGLQFLFEYFSETQRNKGNFPGRFSGRQFSNSRSEMNVSTLELGDSALYLCASSFGQGDQPQHFGDGTRLSIL.

This clone was detected only a few times. The V and J genes are TRBV7-2 and TRBJ2-4; maybe TRBD2 (6 bases). The CDR3 loop spans 14 amino acids. V was shortened by 5 bases and J by 0 bases, with 8 bases between the two germline ends. CDR1 and CDR2 from the germline V gene are SGHTA and FQGNSA. The CDR3, as DNA: TGTGCCAGCAGCCCGGGACTAGCCAAAAACATTCAGTACTTC. The encoded protein is CASSPGLAKNIQYF.

The rearrangement uses TRBV6-5 and TRBJ1-5, with a tentative D call TRBD1 (5 bases). The CDR3 is made up of 14 amino acids. In germline, CDR1 is MNHEY, CDR2 SVGAGI. V was trimmed by 6 bases and J by 2 bases, leaving 11 bases between them. CDR3 DNA sequence: TGTGCCAGCAGATCAGGGTTGCGCAATCAGCCCCAGCATTTT. This encodes CASRSGLRNQPQHF.

This chain links TRBV4-3 with TRBJ2-6; D remains ambiguous. The CDR3 is made up of 18 amino acids. The germline V and J ends were trimmed by 0 bases and 4 bases, with 16 bases remaining between them. Germline V lookup: CDR1 LGHNA, CDR2 YSLEER. The CDR3 DNA reads as TGCGCCAGCAGCCAAGATACTGCCGGTTCGAACGGGGCCAACGTCCTGACTTTC. It codes for CASSQDTAGSNGANVLTF.

J is TRBJ2-7 and V is TRBV7-2; TRBD1 is a possible D gene (6 bases). Per germline, CDR1 SGHTA and CDR2 FQGNSA. Trimming removed 6 bases at V and 7 bases at J, with 19 bases between. This CDR3 is built from 14 residues. This CDR3 is CASSPNPGTREQYF. In DNA, the CDR3 is TGTGCCAGCAGTCCCAACCCCGGGACACGGGAGCAGTACTTC.

This chain uses TRBV19 with TRBJ2-3, with D possibly matching TRBD1 (6 bases). Deletions cut 3 bases from V and 2 bases from J, with 12 bases between. Germline V gives CDR1 LNHDA, CDR2 SQIVND (reference sequence). This CDR3 is 15 amino acids long. DNA for the CDR3: TGTGCCAGTAGTATGAAGACAGGACTCACAGATACGCAGTATTTT. Translated: CASSMKTGLTDTQYF.

The CDR3 here is CASSPPRWGGKNEQFF. Here the CDR3 DNA reads TGTGCCAGCAGTCCCCCCAGGTGGGGGGGAAAGAATGAGCAGTTCTTC. The chain links TRBV28 to TRBJ2-1; the match to TRBD2 covers 7 bases. The CDR3 contains 16 residues. J gave up 7 bases and V 5 bases, and 14 bases lay outside the gene matches. In germline, CDR1 is MDHEN, CDR2 SYDVKM.